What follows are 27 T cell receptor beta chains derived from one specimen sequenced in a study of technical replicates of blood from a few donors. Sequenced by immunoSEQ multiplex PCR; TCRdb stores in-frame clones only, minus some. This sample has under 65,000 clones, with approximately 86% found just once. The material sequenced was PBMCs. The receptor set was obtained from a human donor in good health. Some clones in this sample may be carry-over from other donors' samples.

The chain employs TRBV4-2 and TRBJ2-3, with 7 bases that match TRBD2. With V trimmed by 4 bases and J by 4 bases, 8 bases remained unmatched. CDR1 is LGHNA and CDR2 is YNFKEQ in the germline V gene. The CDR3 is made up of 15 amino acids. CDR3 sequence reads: CASSPAGFPPDTQYF. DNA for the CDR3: TGTGCCAGCAGCCCAGCGGGGTTCCCCCCAGATACGCAGTATTTT.

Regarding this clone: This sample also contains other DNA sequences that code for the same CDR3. The CDR3 region is CAWSRRDFGNTIYF. The CDR3 nucleotides read TGTGCCTGGAGTCGGAGGGATTTTGGAAACACCATATATTTT. This chain joins TRBV30 and TRBJ1-3; D gene uncertain. The CDR3 totals 14 residues. Per germline, CDR1 GTSNPN and CDR2 SVGIG (reference sequence). Trimming cost V 2 bases and J 3 bases, with 11 bases left between them.

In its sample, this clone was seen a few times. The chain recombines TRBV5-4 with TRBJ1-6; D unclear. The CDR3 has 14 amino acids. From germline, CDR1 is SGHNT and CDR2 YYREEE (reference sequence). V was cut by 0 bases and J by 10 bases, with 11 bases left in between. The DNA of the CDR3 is TGTGCCAGCAGCTTGGGCAGGACTGACTCACCCCTCCACTTT. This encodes CASSLGRTDSPLHF.

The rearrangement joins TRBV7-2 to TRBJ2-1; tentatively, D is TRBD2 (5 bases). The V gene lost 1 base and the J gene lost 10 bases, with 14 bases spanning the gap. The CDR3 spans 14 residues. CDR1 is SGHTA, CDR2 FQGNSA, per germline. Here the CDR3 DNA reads TGTGCCAGCAGCTTAGGCGGGCCCCAGCGGGAGCAGTTCTTC. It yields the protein CASSLGGPQREQFF.

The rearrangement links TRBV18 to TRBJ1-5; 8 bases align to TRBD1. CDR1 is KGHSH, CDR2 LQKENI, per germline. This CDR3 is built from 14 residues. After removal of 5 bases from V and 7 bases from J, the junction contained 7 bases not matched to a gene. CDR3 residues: CASSGQGKEQPQHF. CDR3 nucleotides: TGTGCCAGCTCAGGACAGGGTAAAGAACAGCCCCAGCATTTT.

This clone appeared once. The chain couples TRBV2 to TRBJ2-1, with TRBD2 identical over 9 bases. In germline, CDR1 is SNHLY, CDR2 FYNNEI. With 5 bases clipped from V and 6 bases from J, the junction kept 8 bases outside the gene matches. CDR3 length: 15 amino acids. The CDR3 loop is CASSMDLAGFNEQFF. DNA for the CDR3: TGTGCCAGCAGTATGGATCTAGCGGGATTCAATGAGCAGTTCTTC.

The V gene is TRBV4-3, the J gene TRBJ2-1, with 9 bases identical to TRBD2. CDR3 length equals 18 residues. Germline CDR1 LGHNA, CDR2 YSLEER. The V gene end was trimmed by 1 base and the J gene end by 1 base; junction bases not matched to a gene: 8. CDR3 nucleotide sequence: TGCGCCAGCAGCCAAGGGCGGGGGGGGGCCGCATCCTACAATGAGCAGTTCTTC. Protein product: CASSQGRGGAASYNEQFF.

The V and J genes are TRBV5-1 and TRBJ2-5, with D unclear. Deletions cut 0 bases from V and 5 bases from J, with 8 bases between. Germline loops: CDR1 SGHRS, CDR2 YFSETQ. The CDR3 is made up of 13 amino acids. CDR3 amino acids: CASSLDSYETQYF. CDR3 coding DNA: TGCGCCAGCAGCTTGGATAGCTATGAGACCCAGTACTTC.

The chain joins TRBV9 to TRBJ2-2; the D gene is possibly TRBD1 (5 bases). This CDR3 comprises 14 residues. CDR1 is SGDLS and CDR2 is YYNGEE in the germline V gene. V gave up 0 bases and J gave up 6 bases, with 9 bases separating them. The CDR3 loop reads CASSVAGLPGELFF. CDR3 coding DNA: TGTGCCAGCAGCGTAGCAGGGTTACCCGGGGAGCTGTTTTTT.

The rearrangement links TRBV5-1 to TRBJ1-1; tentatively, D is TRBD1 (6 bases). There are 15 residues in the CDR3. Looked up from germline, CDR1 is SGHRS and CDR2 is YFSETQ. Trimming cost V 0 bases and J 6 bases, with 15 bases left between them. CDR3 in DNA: TGCGCCAGCAGCTTGGGACAGGTCGGTGGATCTGAAGCTTTCTTT. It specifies CASSLGQVGGSEAFF. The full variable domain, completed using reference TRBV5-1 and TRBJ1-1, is KAGVTQTPRYLIKTRGQQVTLSCSPISGHRSVSWYQQTPGQGLQFLFEYFSETQRNKGNFPGRFSGRQFSNSRSEMNVSTLELGDSALYLCASSLGQVGGSEAFFGQGTRLTVV.

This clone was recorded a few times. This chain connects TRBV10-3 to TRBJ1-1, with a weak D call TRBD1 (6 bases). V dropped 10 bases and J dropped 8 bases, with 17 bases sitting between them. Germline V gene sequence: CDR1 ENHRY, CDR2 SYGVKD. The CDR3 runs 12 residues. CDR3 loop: CATGAGVREAFF. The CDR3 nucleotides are TGTGCCACGGGCGCAGGGGTTAGGGAAGCTTTCTTT.

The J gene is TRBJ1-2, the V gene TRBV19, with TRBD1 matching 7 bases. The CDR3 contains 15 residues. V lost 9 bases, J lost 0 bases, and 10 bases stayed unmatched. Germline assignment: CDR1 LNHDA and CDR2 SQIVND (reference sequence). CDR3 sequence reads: CASQGGISANYGYTF. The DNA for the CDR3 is TGTGCCAGCCAAGGGGGCATATCAGCTAACTATGGCTACACCTTC.

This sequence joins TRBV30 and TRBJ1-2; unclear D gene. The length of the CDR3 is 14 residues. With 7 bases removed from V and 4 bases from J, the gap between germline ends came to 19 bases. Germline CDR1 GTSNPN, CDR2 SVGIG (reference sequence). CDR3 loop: CASNTPRIGYGYTF. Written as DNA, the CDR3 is TGTGCCTCTAATACCCCTCGCATCGGCTATGGCTACACCTTC.

The DNA of the CDR3 is TGTGCCAGCAGCTCGGGGCGGGGGGTAAATGTGGAGCAGTTCTTC. This gives the protein CASSSGRGVNVEQFF. This sequence joins TRBV7-3 and TRBJ2-1; TRBD2 matches 8 bases. V was pared by 4 bases and J by 10 bases, with 12 bases of the junction left unmatched. The germline V gene encodes CDR1 SGHTA and CDR2 FQGTGA. The CDR3 sequence is 15 residues long.

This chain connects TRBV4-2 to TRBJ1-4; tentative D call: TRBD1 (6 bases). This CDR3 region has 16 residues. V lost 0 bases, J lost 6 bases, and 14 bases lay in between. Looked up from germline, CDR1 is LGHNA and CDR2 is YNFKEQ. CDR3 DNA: TGTGCCAGCAGCCAAGAATGGAGGGGGGGTGATGAAAAACTGTTTTTT. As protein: CASSQEWRGGDEKLFF.

Written as DNA, the CDR3 is TGTGCCAGCAGCGCGGACAGTCTGAACACCGGGGAGCTGTTTTTT. Translating gives CASSADSLNTGELFF. The chain couples TRBV11-2 to TRBJ2-2; weak D call: TRBD1 (6 bases). V was trimmed by 5 bases and J by 1 base, leaving 11 bases between them. Looked up from germline, CDR1 is SGHAT and CDR2 is FQNNGV. This CDR3 region has 15 residues.

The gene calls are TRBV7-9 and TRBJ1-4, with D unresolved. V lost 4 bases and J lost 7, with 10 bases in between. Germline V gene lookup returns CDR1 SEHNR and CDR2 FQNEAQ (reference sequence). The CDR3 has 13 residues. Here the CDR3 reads CASSSPGGEKLFF. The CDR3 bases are TGTGCCAGCAGCTCGCCTGGCGGTGAAAAACTGTTTTTT.

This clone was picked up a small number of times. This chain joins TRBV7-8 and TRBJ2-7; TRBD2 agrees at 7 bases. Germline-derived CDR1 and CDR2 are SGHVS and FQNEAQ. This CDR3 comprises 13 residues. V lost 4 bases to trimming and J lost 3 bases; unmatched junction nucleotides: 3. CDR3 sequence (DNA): TGTGCCAGCAGCTCCCGGACTAGCTACGAGCAGTACTTC. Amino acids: CASSSRTSYEQYF.

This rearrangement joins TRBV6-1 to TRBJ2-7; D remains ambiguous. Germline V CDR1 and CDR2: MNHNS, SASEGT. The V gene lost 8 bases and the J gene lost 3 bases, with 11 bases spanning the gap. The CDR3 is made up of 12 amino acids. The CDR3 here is CASVTGSYEQYF. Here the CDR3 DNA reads TGTGCCAGCGTAACGGGTAGCTACGAGCAGTACTTC.

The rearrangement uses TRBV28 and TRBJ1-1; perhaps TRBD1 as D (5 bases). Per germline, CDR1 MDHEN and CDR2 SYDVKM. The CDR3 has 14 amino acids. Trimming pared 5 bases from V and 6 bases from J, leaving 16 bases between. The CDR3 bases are TGTGCCAGCAGTGGGGGAGGCGGAACCCCTGAAGCTTTCTTT. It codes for CASSGGGGTPEAFF.

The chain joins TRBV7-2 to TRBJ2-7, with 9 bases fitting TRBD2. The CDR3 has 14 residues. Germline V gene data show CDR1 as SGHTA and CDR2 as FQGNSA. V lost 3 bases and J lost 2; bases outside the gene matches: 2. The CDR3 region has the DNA TGTGCCAGCAGCTTCGGCGGGGGGGCCTACGAGCAGTACTTC. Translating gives CASSFGGGAYEQYF.

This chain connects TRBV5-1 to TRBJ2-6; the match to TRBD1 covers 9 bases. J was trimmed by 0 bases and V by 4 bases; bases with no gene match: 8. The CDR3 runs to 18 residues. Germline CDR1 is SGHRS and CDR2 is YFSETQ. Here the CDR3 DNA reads TGCGCCAGCAGCCCGGAGGGACAGGGTAACTCTGGGGCCAACGTCCTGACTTTC. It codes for CASSPEGQGNSGANVLTF.

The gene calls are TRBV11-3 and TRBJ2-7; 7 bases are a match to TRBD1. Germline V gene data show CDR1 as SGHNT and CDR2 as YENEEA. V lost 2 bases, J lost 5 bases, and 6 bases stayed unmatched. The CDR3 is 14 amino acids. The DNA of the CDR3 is TGTGCCAGCAGCTTAAACGAGGGGGCCAACGAGCAGTACTTC. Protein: CASSLNEGANEQYF.

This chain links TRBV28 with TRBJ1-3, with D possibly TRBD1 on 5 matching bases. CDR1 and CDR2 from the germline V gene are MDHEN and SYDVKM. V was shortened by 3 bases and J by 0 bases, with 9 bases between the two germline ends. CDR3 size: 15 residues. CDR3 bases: TGTGCCAGCAGTTTGACAGACTCCTCTGGAAACACCATATATTTT. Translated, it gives CASSLTDSSGNTIYF.

The CDR3: CASSLYSYEQYF. The CDR3 region has the DNA TGTGCCAGCAGTTTATACAGCTACGAGCAGTACTTC. The V and J genes are TRBV28 and TRBJ2-7, with D hard to call. In germline, CDR1 is MDHEN, CDR2 SYDVKM. Trimming removed 1 base from V and 3 bases from J, with 4 bases in between. The CDR3 runs 12 residues.

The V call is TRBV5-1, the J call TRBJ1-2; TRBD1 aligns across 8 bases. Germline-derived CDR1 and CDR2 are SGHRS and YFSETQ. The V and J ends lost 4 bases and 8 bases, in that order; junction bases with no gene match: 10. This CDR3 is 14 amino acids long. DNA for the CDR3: TGCGCCAGCAGCATACAGGGGGAGGGCGACGGCTACACCTTC. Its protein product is CASSIQGEGDGYTF. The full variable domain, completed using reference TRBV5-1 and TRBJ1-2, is KAGVTQTPRYLIKTRGQQVTLSCSPISGHRSVSWYQQTPGQGLQFLFEYFSETQRNKGNFPGRFSGRQFSNSRSEMNVSTLELGDSALYLCASSIQGEGDGYTFGSGTRLTVV.

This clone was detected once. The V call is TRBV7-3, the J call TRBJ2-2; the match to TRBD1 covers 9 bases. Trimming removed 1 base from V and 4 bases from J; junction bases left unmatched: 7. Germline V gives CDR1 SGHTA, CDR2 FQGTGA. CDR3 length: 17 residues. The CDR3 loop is CASSLMGAGQGTGELFF. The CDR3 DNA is TGTGCCAGCAGCTTAATGGGAGCGGGACAGGGCACCGGGGAGCTGTTTTTT. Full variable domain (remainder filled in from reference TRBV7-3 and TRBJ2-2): GAGVSQTPSNKVTEKGKYVELRCDPISGHTALYWYRQSLGQGPEFLIYFQGTGAADDSGLPNDRFFAVRPEGSVSTLKIQRTERGDSAVYLCASSLMGAGQGTGELFFGEGSRLTVL.